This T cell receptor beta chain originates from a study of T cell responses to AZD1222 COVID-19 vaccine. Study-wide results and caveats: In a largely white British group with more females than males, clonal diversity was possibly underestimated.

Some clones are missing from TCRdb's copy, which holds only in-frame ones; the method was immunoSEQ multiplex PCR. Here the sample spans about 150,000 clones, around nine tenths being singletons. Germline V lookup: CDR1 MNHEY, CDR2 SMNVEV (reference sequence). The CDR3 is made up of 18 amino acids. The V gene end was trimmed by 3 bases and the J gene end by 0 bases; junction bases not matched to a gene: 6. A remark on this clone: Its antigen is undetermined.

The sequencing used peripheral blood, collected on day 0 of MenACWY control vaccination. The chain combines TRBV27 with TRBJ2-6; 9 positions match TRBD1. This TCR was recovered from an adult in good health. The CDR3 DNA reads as TGTGCCAGCAGTTTTAAGGGACAGGGAGTCTCTGGGGCCAACGTCCTGACTTTC. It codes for CASSFKGQGVSGANVLTF. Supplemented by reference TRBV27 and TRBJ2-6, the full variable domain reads EAQVTQNPRYLITVTGKKLTVTCSQNMNHEYMSWYRQDPGLGLRQIYYSMNVEVTDKGDVPEGYKVSRKEKRNFPLILESPSPNQTSLYFCASSFKGQGVSGANVLTFGAGSRLTVL.